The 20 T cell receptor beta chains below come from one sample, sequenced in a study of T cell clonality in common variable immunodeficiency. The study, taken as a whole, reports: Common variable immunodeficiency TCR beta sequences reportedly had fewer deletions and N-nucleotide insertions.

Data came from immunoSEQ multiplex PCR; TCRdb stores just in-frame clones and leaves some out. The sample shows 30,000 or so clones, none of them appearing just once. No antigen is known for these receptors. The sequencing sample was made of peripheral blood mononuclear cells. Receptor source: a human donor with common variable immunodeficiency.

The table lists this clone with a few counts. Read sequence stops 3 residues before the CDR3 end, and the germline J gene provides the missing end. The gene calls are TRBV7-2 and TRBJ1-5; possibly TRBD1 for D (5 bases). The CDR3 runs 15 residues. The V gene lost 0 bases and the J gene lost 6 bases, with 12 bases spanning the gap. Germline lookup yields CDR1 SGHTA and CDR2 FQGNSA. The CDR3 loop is CASSLAPGLGQPQHF. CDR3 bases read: TGTGCCAGCAGCTTAGCTCCGGGACTGGGTCAGCCC.

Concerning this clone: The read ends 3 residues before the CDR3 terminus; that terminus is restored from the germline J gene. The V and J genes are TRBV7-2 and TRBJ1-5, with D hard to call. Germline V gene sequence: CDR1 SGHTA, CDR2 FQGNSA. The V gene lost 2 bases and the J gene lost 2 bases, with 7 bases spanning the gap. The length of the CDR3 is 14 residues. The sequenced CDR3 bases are TGTGCCAGCAGCTTACAAGAGGGCAATCAGCCC. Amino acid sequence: CASSLQEGNQP. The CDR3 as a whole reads CASSLQEGNQPQHF.

The sequenced part of the CDR3 DNA is TGTGCCAGCAGCCGACAGGTCACAGATACG. Amino acid sequence: CASSRQVTDT. The CDR3 in full is CASSRQVTDTQYF. The chain couples TRBV7-2 to TRBJ2-3; D is possibly TRBD1 (6 bases). The read ends 3 residues early relative to the CDR3; the germline J gene fills the gap. Trimming pared 5 bases from V and 2 bases from J, leaving 8 bases between. This CDR3 region has 13 residues. CDR1 and CDR2 (germline): SGHTA, FQGNSA.

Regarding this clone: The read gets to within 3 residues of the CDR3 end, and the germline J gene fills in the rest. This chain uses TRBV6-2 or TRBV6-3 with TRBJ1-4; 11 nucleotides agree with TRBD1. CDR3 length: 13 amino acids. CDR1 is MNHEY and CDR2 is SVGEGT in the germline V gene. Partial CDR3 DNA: TGTGCCAGCAGTCTGGGACAGGGGGGGAAA. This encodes CASSLGQGGK. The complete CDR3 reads CASSLGQGGKLFF.

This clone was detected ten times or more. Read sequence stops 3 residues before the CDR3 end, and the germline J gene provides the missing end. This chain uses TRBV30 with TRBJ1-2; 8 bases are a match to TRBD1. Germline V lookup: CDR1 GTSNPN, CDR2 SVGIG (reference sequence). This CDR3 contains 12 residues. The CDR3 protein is CAWSVQGGGYTF. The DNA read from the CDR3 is TGTGCCTGGAGTGTACAGGGGGGAGGC. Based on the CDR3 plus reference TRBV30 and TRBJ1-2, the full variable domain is SQTIHQWPATLVQPVGSPLSLECTVEGTSNPNLYWYRQAAGRGLQLLFYSVGIGQISSEVPQNLSASRPQDRQFILSSKKLLLSDSGFYLCAWSVQGGGYTFGSGTRLTVV.

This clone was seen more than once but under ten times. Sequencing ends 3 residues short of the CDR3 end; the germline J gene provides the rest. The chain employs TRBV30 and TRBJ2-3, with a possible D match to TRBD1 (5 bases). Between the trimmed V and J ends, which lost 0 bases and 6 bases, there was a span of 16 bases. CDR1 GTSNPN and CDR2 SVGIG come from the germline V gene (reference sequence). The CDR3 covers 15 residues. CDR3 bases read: TGTGCCTGGAGTGTACTGGCTAGGGGTAGCGATACG. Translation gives CAWSVLARGSDT. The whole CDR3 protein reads CAWSVLARGSDTQYF.

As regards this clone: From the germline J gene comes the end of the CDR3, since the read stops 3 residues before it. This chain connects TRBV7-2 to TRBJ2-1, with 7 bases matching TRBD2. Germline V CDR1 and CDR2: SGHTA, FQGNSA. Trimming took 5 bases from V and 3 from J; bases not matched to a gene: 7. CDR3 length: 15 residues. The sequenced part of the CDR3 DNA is TGTGCCAGCAGCCGAGGACTAGGATTCTACAATGAG. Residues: CASSRGLGFYNE. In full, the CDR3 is CASSRGLGFYNEQFF.

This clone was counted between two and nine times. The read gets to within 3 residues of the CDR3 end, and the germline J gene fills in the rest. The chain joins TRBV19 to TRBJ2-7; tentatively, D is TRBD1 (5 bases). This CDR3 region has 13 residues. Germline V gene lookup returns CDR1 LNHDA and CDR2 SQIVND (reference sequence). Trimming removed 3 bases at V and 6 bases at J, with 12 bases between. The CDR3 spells CASSITQGTEQYF. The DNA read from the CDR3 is TGTGCCAGTAGTATTACCCAGGGCACCGAG.

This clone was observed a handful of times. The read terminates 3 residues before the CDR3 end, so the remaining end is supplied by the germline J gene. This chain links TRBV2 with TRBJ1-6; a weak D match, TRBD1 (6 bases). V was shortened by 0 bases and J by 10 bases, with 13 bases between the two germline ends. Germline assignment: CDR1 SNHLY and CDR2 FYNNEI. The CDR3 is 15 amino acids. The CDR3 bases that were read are TGTGCCAGCAGTGAAGCGGGGCAGGGGCGCTCACCC. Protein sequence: CASSEAGQGRSP. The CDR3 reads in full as CASSEAGQGRSPLHF.

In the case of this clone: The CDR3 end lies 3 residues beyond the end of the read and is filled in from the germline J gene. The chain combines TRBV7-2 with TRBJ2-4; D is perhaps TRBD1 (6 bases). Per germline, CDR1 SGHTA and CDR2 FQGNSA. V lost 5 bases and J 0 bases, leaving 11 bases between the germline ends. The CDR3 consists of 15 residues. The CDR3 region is CASSARGIAKNIQYF. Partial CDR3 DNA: TGTGCCAGCAGCGCTAGGGGGATAGCCAAAAACATT. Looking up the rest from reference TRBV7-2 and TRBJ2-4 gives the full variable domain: GAGVSQSPSNKVTEKGKDVELRCDPISGHTALYWYRQSLGQGLEFLIYFQGNSAPDKSGLPSDRFSAERTGGSVSTLTIQRTQQEDSAVYLCASSARGIAKNIQYFGAGTRLSVL.

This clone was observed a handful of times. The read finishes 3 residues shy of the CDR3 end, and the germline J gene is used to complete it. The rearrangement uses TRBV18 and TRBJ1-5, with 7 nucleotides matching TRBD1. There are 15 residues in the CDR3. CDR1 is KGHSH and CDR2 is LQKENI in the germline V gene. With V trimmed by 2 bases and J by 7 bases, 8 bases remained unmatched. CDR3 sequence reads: CASSPNSPGGQPQHF. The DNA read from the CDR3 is TGTGCCAGCTCACCAAATTCGCCAGGGGGACAGCCC.

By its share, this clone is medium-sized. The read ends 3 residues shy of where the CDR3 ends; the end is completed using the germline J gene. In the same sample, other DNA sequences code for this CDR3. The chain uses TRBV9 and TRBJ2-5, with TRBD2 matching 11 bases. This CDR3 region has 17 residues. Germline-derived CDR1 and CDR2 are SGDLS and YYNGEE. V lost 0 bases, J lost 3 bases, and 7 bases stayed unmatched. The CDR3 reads CASSVGGNSGGEETQYF. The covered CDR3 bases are TGTGCCAGCAGCGTAGGGGGAAATAGCGGGGGGGAAGAGACC.

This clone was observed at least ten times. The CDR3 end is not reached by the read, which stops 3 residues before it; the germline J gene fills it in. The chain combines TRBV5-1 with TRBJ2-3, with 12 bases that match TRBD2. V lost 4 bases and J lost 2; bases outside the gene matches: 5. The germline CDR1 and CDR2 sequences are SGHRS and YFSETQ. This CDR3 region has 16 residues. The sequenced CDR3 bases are TGCGCCAGCAGCGATGGACTAGCGGGGATCACAGATACG. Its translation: CASSDGLAGITDT. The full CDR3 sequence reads CASSDGLAGITDTQYF.

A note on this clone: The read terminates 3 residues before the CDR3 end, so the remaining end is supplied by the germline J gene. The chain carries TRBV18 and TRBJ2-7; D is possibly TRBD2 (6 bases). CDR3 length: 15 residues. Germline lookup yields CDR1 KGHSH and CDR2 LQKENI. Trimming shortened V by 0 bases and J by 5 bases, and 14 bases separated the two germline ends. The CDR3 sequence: CASSPPRGRGDEQYF. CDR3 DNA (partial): TGTGCCAGCTCACCACCGCGGGGTAGGGGAGACGAG.

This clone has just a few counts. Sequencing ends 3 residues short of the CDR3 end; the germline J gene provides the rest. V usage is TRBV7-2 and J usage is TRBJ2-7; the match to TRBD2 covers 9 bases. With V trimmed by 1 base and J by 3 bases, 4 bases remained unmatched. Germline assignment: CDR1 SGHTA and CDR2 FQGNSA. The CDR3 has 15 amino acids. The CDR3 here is CASSLGGAGGYEQYF. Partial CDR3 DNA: TGTGCCAGCAGCTTAGGCGGAGCGGGGGGCTACGAG. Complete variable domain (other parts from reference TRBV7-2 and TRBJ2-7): GAGVSQSPSNKVTEKGKDVELRCDPISGHTALYWYRQSLGQGLEFLIYFQGNSAPDKSGLPSDRFSAERTGGSVSTLTIQRTQQEDSAVYLCASSLGGAGGYEQYFGPGTRLTVT.

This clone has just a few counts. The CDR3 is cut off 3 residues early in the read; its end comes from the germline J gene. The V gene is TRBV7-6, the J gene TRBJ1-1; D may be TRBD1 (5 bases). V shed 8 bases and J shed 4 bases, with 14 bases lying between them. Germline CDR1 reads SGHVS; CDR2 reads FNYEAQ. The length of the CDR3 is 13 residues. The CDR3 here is CASSPTGGTEAFF. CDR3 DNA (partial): TGTGCCAGCTCGCCTACGGGGGGCACTGAA.

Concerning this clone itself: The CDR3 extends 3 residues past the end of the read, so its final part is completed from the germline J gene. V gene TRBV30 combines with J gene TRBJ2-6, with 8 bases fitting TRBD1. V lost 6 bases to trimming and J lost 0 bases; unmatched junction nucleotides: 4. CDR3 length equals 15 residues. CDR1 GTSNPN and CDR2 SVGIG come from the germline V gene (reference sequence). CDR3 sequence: CACDRGDSGANVLTF. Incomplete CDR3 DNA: TGTGCCTGCGACAGGGGTGACTCTGGGGCCAACGTC.

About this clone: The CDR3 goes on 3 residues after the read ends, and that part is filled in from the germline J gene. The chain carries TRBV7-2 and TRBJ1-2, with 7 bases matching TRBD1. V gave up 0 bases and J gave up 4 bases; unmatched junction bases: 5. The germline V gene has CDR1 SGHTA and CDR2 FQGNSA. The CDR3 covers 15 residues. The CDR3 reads CASSLAGGAVYGYTF. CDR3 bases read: TGTGCCAGCAGCTTAGCAGGGGGCGCGGTCTATGGC.

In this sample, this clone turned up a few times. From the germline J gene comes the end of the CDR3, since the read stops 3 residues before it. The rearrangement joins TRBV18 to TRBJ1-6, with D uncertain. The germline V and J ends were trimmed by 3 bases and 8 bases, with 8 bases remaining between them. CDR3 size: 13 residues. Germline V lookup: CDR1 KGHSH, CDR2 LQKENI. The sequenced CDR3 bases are TGTGCCAGCTCACCGAGCCTGGATTCACCC. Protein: CASSPSLDSP. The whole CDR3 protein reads CASSPSLDSPLHF. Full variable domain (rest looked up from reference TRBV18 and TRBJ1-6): NAGVMQNPRHLVRRRGQEARLRCSPMKGHSHVYWYRQLPEEGLKFMVYLQKENIIDESGMPKERFSAEFPKEGPSILRIQQVVRGDSAAYFCASSPSLDSPLHFGNGTRLTVT.

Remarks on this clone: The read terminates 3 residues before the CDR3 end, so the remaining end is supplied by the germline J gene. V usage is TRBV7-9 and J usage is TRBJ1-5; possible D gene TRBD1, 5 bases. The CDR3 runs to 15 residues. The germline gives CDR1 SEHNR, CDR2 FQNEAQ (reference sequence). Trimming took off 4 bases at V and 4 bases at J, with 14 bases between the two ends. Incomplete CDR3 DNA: TGTGCCAGCAGCTCCTCGGGGGGATTAAATCAGCCC. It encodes CASSSSGGLNQP. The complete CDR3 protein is CASSSSGGLNQPQHF.